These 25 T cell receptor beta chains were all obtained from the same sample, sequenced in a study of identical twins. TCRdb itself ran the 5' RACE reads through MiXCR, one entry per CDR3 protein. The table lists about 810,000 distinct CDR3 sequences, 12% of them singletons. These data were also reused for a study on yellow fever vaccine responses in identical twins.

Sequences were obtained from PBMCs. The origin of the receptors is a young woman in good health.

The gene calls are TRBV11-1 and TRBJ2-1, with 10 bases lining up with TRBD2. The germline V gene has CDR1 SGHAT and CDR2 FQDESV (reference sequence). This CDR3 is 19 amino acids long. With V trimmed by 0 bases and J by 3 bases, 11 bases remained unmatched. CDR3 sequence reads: CASSLARFLAGVGYNEQFF. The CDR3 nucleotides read TGTGCCAGCAGCTTAGCGCGATTTCTAGCGGGAGTCGGCTACAATGAGCAGTTCTTC.

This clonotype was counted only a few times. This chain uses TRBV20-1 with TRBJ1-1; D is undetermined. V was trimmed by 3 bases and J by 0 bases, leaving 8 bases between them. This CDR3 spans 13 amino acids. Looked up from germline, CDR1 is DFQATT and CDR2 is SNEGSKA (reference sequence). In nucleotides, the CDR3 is TGCAGTGCTAGTTTAGAGATGAACACTGAAGCTTTCTTT. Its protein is CSASLEMNTEAFF.

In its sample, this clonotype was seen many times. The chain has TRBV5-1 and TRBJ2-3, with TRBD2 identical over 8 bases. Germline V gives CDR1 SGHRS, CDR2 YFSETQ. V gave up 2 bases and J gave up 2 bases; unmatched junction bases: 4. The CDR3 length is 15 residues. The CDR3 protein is CASSFLGRDTDTQYF. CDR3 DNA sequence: TGCGCCAGCAGCTTCCTCGGGAGGGACACAGATACGCAGTATTTT. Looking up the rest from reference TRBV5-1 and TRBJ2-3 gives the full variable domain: KAGVTQTPRYLIKTRGQQVTLSCSPISGHRSVSWYQQTPGQGLQFLFEYFSETQRNKGNFPGRFSGRQFSNSRSEMNVSTLELGDSALYLCASSFLGRDTDTQYFGPGTRLTVL.

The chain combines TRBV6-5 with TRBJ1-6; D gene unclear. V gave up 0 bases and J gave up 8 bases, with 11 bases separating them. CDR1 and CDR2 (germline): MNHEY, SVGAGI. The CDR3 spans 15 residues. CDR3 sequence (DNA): TGTGCCAGCAGTTACTCCGCGGCCTGGGATTCACCCCTCCACTTT. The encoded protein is CASSYSAAWDSPLHF.

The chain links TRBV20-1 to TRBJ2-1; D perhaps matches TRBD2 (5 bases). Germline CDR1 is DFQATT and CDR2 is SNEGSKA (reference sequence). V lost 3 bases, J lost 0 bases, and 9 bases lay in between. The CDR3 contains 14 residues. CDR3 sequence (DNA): TGCAGTGCTAGTACGGGGAGCTCCTACAATGAGCAGTTCTTC. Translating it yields CSASTGSSYNEQFF.

Here the CDR3 DNA reads TGTGCCAGCAGCCAAGCCGGCTCTGCGGGAGCCTACGAGCAGTACTTC. Translation gives CASSQAGSAGAYEQYF. V and J are TRBV4-2 and TRBJ2-7; 7 bases agree with TRBD2. Germline trimming cut 1 base from V and 2 bases from J; bases unmatched to any gene: 8. The CDR3 extends over 16 amino acids. The germline gives CDR1 LGHNA, CDR2 YNFKEQ.

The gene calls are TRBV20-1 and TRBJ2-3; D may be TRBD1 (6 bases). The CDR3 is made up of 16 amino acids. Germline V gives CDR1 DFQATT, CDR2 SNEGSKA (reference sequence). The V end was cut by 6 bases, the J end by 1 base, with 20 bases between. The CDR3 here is CSALRTGSGGTDTQYF. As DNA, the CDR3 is TGCAGTGCCTTGCGAACAGGGTCCGGTGGCACAGATACGCAGTATTTT.

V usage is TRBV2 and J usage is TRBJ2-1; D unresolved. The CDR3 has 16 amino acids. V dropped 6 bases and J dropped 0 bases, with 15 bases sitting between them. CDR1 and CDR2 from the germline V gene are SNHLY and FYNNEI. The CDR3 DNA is TGTGCCAGCAGCTCGGATATGGGTGACTCCTACAATGAGCAGTTCTTC. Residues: CASSSDMGDSYNEQFF.

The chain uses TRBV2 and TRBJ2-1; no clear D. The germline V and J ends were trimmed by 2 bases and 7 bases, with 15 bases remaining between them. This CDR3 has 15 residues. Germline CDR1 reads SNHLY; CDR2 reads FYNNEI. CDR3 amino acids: CASSENSFSKNEQFF. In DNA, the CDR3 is TGTGCCAGCAGTGAAAATTCTTTTTCGAAGAATGAGCAGTTCTTC.

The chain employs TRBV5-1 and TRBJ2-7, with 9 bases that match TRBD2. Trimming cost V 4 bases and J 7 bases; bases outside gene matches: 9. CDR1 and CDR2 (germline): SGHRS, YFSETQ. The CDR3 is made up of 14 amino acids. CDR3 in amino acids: CASSPLAGYEEQYF. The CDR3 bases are TGCGCCAGCAGCCCTCTAGCGGGATACGAGGAGCAGTACTTC.

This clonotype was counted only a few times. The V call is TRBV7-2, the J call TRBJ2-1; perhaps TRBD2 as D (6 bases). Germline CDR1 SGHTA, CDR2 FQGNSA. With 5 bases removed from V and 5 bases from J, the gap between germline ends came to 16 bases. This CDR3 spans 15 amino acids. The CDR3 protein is CASSPNRGKHNEQFF. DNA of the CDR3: TGTGCCAGCAGCCCAAACCGGGGGAAACACAATGAGCAGTTCTTC.

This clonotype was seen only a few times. The DNA of the CDR3 is TGTGCCAGCAATCCCCCGGGACAGGGTTTATACGAGCAGTACTTC. It specifies CASNPPGQGLYEQYF. This chain joins TRBV2 and TRBJ2-7; TRBD1 matches at 9 bases. Germline V gene lookup returns CDR1 SNHLY and CDR2 FYNNEI. The J segment lost 4 bases and the V segment lost 7 bases, leaving 11 bases of the junction unmatched. The CDR3 runs 15 residues.

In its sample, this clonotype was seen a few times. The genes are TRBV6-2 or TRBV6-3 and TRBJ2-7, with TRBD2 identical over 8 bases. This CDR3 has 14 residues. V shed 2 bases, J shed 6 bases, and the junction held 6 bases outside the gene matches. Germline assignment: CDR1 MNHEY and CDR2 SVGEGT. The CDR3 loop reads CASSYPGGPGEQYF. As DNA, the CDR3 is TGTGCCAGCAGTTACCCGGGAGGGCCAGGCGAGCAGTACTTC.

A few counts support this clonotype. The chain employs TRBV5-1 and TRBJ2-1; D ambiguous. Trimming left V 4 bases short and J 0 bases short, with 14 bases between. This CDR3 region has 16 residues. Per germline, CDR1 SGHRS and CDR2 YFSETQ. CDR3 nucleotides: TGCGCCAGCAGCAACCAGGACGGCGGCTCCTACAATGAGCAGTTCTTC. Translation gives CASSNQDGGSYNEQFF.

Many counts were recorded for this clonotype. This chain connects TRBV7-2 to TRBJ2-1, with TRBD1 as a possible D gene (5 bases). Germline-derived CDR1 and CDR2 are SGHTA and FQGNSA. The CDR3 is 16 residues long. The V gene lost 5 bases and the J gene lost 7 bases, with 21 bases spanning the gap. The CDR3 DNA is TGTGCCAGCAGCCACCCGGCAGGGTTTGTTTATAATGAGCAGTTCTTC. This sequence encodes CASSHPAGFVYNEQFF.

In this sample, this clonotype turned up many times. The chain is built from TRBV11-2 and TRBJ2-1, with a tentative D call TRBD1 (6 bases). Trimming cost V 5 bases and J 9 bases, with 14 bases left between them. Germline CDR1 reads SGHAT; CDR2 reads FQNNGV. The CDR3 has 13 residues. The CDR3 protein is CASSQRQVIEQFF. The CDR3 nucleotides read TGTGCCAGCAGCCAGAGACAGGTAATTGAGCAGTTCTTC.

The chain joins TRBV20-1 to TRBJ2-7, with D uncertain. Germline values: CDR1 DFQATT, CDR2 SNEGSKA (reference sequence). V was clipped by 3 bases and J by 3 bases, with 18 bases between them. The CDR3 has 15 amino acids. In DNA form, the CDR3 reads TGCAGTGCTAGTGGGGTGGGAAGCCCTCTCTACGAGCAGTACTTC. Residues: CSASGVGSPLYEQYF.

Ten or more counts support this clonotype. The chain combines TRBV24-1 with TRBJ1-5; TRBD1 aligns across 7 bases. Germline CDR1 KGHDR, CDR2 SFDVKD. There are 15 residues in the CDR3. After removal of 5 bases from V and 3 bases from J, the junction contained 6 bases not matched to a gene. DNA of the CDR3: TGTGCCACCAGTGTGGCAGGGGGACTCAATCAGCCCCAGCATTTT. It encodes CATSVAGGLNQPQHF.

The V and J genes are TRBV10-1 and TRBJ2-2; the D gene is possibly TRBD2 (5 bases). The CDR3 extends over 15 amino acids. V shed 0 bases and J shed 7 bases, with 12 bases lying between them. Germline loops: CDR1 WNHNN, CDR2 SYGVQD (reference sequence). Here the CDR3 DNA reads TGCGCCAGCAGTGAGTCTGGACGAGGGTTCGGGGAGCTGTTTTTT. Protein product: CASSESGRGFGELFF.

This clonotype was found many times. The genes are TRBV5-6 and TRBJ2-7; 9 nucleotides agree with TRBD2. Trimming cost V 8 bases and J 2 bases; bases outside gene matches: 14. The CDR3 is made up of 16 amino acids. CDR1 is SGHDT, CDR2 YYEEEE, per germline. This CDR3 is CASSSEQRGAAYEQYV. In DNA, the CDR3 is TGTGCCAGTTCTTCTGAACAGCGGGGGGCAGCCTACGAGCAGTACGTC.

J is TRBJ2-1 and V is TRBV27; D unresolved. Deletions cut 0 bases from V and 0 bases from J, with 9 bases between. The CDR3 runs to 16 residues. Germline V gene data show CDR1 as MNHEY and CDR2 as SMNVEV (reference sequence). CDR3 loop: CASSLSAQISYNEQFF. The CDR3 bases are TGTGCCAGCAGTTTATCTGCCCAGATCTCCTACAATGAGCAGTTCTTC.

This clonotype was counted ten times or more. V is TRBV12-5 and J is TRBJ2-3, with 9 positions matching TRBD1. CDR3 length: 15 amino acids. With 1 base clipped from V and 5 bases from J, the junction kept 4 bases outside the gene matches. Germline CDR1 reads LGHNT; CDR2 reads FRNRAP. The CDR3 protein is CASGLGGQGQDTQYF. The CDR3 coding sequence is TGTGCTAGTGGTTTGGGGGGACAGGGTCAAGATACGCAGTATTTT.

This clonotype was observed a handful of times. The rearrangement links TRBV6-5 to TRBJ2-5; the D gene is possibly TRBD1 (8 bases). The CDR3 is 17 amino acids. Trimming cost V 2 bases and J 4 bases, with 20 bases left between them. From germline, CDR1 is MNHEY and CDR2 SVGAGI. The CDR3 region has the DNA TGTGCCAGCAGTTACGGACAGGGTCCGGGAGGACCAGAGACCCAGTACTTC. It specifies CASSYGQGPGGPETQYF.

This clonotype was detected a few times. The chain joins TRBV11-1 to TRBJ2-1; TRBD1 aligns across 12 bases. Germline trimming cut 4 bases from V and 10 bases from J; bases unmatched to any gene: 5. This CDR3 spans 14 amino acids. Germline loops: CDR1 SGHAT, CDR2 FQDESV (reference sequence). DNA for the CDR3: TGTGCCAGCAGCTCCGGGACAGGGGGCGTGGAGCAGTTCTTC. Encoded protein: CASSSGTGGVEQFF.

The chain's CDR3 is CAISESTLKGQLFNYGYTF. CDR3 sequence (DNA): TGTGCCATCAGTGAGTCGACTCTTAAGGGACAGCTATTTAACTATGGCTACACCTTC. The rearrangement uses TRBV10-3 and TRBJ1-2, with 7 bases aligning to TRBD1. J gave up 1 base and V 0 bases, and 14 bases lay outside the gene matches. The CDR3 sequence is 19 residues long. In germline, CDR1 is ENHRY, CDR2 SYGVKD.